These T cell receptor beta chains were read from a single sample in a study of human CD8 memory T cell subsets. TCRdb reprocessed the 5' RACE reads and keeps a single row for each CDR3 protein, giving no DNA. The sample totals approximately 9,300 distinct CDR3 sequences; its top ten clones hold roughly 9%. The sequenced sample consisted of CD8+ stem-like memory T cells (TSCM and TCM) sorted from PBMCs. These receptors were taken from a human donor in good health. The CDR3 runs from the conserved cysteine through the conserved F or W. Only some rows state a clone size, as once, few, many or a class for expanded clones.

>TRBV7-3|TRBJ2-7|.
CASSLTPGAEQYF
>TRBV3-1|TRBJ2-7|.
CASSQRMSDEQYF
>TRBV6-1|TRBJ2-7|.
CASGAGVYEQYF
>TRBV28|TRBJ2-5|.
CASSDGGGEETQYF
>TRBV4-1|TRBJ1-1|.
CASGSQGPSEAFF
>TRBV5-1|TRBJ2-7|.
CASSLVDPRLEQYF
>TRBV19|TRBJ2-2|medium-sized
CASSIRGTGELFF
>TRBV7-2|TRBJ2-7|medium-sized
CASSFWTGASYEQYF
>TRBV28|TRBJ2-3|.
CASSFPSGGASDTQYF
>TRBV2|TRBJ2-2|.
CASISRTHLARTSETGELFF
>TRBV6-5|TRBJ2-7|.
CASSYTGQQYEQYF
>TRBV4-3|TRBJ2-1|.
CASSTGQATYNEQFF
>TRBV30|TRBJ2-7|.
CAWSSLEGGDYEQYF
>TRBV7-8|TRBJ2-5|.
CASSLSFAGGTRETQYF
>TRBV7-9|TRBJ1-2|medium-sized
CASSQTGSYGYTF